This T cell receptor (beta chain) was recorded in a study of vaccination effects on CD4 cells after COVID-19. A remark on this clone: As yet, its antigen is unknown.

Germline CDR1 reads KGHDR; CDR2 reads SFDVKD. The CDR3 consists of 15 residues. V trimming: 4 bases; J trimming: 8 bases; junction bases outside the gene matches: 9. Culture proceeded for approximately 10 days, and CD4+ T cells were then isolated. Measured with immunoSEQ multiplex PCR; TCRdb has only the in-frame clones, and not every one. The sample has 35,000 to 40,000 clones, roughly 87% seen once. The rearrangement uses TRBV24-1 and TRBJ1-2; 10 positions match TRBD1. The material was CD4+ T cells from PBMCs cultured without peptide, obtained before COVID-19 vaccination. This TCR was recovered from a human donor who received a COVID-19 vaccine. The CDR3 loop reads CATSDATGTGVGYTF. The CDR3 nucleotides are TGTGCCACCAGTGACGCGACCGGGACAGGGGTGGGCTACACCTTC.